Following are 8 T cell receptor beta chains from one sample sequenced in a study of blood T cells in healthy people across ages. With a J-beta primer mix and a sample-barcoded 5' primer, a second PCR ran about 6 to 11 cycles. MiXCR, run by TCRdb on the 5' RACE reads, gives a single entry per CDR3 protein. Of 650,000 to 1,000,000 distinct CDR3 sequences listed, roughly 34% were seen once; the top ten hold 13%. Sequenced input: blood. These receptors were collected from a man in his late teens or twenties in good health.

The chain recombines TRBV4-3 with TRBJ1-6; 10 bases line up with TRBD1. Per germline, CDR1 LGHNA and CDR2 YSLEER. V gave up 3 bases and J gave up 7 bases; unmatched junction bases: 6. This CDR3 is 16 amino acids long. This CDR3 is CASSQGQGMGNSPLHF. The CDR3 DNA sequence: TGCGCCAGCAGCCAGGGACAGGGGATGGGGAATTCACCCCTCCACTTT.

This clonotype was seen a few times. The chain employs TRBV12-3 or TRBV12-4 and TRBJ2-3, with D possibly matching TRBD2 (5 bases). The CDR3 spans 15 residues. Trimming stripped 6 bases from V and 0 bases from J, with 13 bases between. CDR3 region: CASRASGGSTDTQYF. The CDR3 nucleotides read TGTGCCAGCAGGGCGAGCGGCGGTAGCACAGATACGCAGTATTTT.

This clonotype was detected a few times. CDR3 sequence reads: CASSVEDTSYNEQFF. In DNA form, the CDR3 reads TGTGCCAGCAGCGTAGAAGACACCTCCTACAATGAGCAGTTCTTC. The chain combines TRBV9 with TRBJ2-1; D gene unclear. The germline V gene has CDR1 SGDLS and CDR2 YYNGEE. V lost 0 bases and J 0 bases, leaving 7 bases between the germline ends. This CDR3 has 15 residues.

This clonotype was seen only a few times. This sequence joins TRBV10-3 and TRBJ1-5, with D perhaps TRBD1 (6 bases). CDR1 and CDR2 from the germline V gene are ENHRY and SYGVKD. This CDR3 is built from 14 residues. V lost 5 bases to trimming and J lost 4 bases, with 12 bases between them. The CDR3 spells CAISPKGQNQPQHF. CDR3 nucleotides: TGTGCCATCAGTCCGAAAGGACAGAATCAGCCCCAGCATTTT.

The table lists this clonotype with many counts. The rearrangement joins TRBV7-9 to TRBJ2-3; no clear D. Germline-derived CDR1 and CDR2 are SEHNR and FQNEAQ (reference sequence). Deletions cut 2 bases from V and 0 bases from J, with 6 bases between. The CDR3 is 14 residues long. CDR3 in amino acids: CASSLPASTDTQYF. The CDR3 region has the DNA TGTGCCAGCAGCTTACCTGCGAGCACAGATACGCAGTATTTT.

This chain uses TRBV7-2 with TRBJ2-1; the match to TRBD2 covers 8 bases. The assigned J gene may be wrong: the sequence end matches TRBJ2-7 better. Germline CDR1 SGHTA, CDR2 FQGNSA. The CDR3 totals 15 residues. The CDR3 loop is CASSSSGTRGNEQYF. For the CDR3, the DNA is TGTGCCAGCAGCTCCTCCGGGACTAGAGGCAATGAGCAGTACTTC.

In DNA, the CDR3 is TGTGCCAGCAGCGTAGATGTGGACAGGGGGTTCGACGAGCAGTACTTC. Translating gives CASSVDVDRGFDEQYF. This chain joins TRBV9 and TRBJ2-7, with 10 bases identical to TRBD1. CDR1 and CDR2 (germline): SGDLS, YYNGEE. Germline trimming cut 0 bases from V and 5 bases from J; bases unmatched to any gene: 8. CDR3 length equals 16 residues. The full variable domain, in which reference TRBV9 and TRBJ2-7 provide the parts outside the CDR3, is DSGVTQTPKHLITATGQRVTLRCSPRSGDLSVYWYQQSLDQGLQFLIQYYNGEERAKGNILERFSAQQFPDLHSELNLSSLELGDSALYFCASSVDVDRGFDEQYFGPGTRLTVT.

This clonotype was found a few times. J is TRBJ2-6 and V is TRBV24-1, with 7 bases aligning to TRBD1. Germline V gene sequence: CDR1 KGHDR, CDR2 SFDVKD. Trimming cost V 3 bases and J 0 bases; bases outside gene matches: 4. The CDR3 runs to 17 residues. This CDR3 reads CATSDRTGLSGANVLTF. The CDR3 DNA is TGTGCCACCAGTGATAGGACAGGCCTCTCTGGGGCCAACGTCCTGACTTTC.